Listed below are T cell receptor beta chains from one sample, sequenced in a study of T cell repertoires in cytomegalovirus infection. Which antigens these TCRs recognize remains unknown. TCRdb processed the reads anew with MiXCR; each CDR3 protein has one entry. This sample carries about 400,000 distinct CDR3 sequences, roughly a third of them seen once, and the ten largest clones take roughly 14%. The input for sequencing was cultured PBMCs, taken from culture after CMV antigen stimulation. These receptors came from a human donor in good health (CMV status not recorded). Some clones in this sample may be carry-over from other donors' samples. CDR3s include the opening cysteine and the closing phenylalanine or tryptophan. Fields, in order: clone size, V gene, D gene, J gene, CDR3 DNA, CDR3 protein. The D gene is left open where the match is weak. Clone size is shown for a subset of rows, as once, few, many or a class of expanded clone.

size: .
V: TRBV28
D: TRBD1
J: TRBJ2-7
DNA: TGTGCCAGCAGTTTAACCCCCGGGACAGGCTACGAGCAGTACTTC
CDR3: CASSLTPGTGYEQYF

size: .
V: TRBV20-1
D: .
J: TRBJ1-4
DNA: TGCAGTGCTATCCCGGCCGATGCACTGGCTAATGAAAAACTGTTTTTT
CDR3: CSAIPADALANEKLFF

size: few
V: TRBV6-2/TRBV6-3
D: .
J: TRBJ1-1
DNA: TGTGCCAGCAGTCAGACAGCTCTCACTGAAGCTTTCTTT
CDR3: CASSQTALTEAFF

size: .
V: TRBV10-3
D: .
J: TRBJ1-1
DNA: TGTGCCACCGAACAGGACGAAAAGGCTGAAGCTTTCTTT
CDR3: CATEQDEKAEAFF

size: .
V: TRBV19
D: .
J: TRBJ1-1
DNA: TGTGCCAGTAGTATCATGTGGAACACTGAAGCTTTCTTT
CDR3: CASSIMWNTEAFF

size: .
V: TRBV15
D: .
J: TRBJ1-5
DNA: TGTGCCACCAGCAGAGATCTGGGCCTCAATCAGCCCCAGCATTTT
CDR3: CATSRDLGLNQPQHF

size: many
V: TRBV7-6
D: .
J: TRBJ2-1
DNA: TGTGCCAGCAGCTCCCCACTCGGGTTGGGGGGAGTTTCCCACAATGAGCAGTTCTTC
CDR3: CASSSPLGLGGVSHNEQFF

size: .
V: TRBV5-1
D: .
J: TRBJ2-1
DNA: TGCGCCAGCAGCTTTGGCCTCGGTATCATTGAGCAGTTCTTC
CDR3: CASSFGLGIIEQFF

size: many
V: TRBV11-3
D: TRBD2
J: TRBJ2-1
DNA: TGTGCCAGCAGCGTCACTAGCGGCTCCTACAATGAGCAGTTCTTC
CDR3: CASSVTSGSYNEQFF

size: few
V: TRBV12-3/TRBV12-4
D: TRBD2
J: TRBJ2-3
DNA: TGTGCCAGCAAAGCAAGTGAGCGGGGTGATACGCAGTATTTT
CDR3: CASKASERGDTQYF

size: .
V: TRBV7-2
D: .
J: TRBJ2-3
DNA: TGTGCCAGCAGCTTAGAGAGCGATTGGGCGCAGTATTTT
CDR3: CASSLESDWAQYF

size: .
V: TRBV7-8
D: .
J: TRBJ2-5
DNA: TGTGCCAGCAGCTCGCGACTCCCTCAAGAGACCCAGTACTTC
CDR3: CASSSRLPQETQYF

size: few
V: TRBV7-8
D: TRBD1
J: TRBJ1-3
DNA: TGTGCCAGCAGCTTAGAGGGACAGGGGGCTCCGGGCTCTGGAAACACCATATATTTT
CDR3: CASSLEGQGAPGSGNTIYF

size: .
V: TRBV10-2
D: .
J: TRBJ2-3
DNA: TGCGCCAGCAGTGAGTCGGAGGTCACAGATACGCAGTATTTT
CDR3: CASSESEVTDTQYF

size: few
V: TRBV29-1
D: TRBD2
J: TRBJ2-7
DNA: TGCAGCGTTTCCGACCCTATAGCGGGCGCCTACGAGCAGTACTTC
CDR3: CSVSDPIAGAYEQYF

size: .
V: TRBV14
D: TRBD2
J: TRBJ2-7
DNA: TGTGCCAGCAGCCCCCCAGGACTAGGCAGAATCGAGCAGTACTTC
CDR3: CASSPPGLGRIEQYF

size: many
V: TRBV7-9
D: .
J: TRBJ2-2
DNA: TGTGCCAGCAGCCCGATAAGTAGCACCGGGGAGCTGTTTTTT
CDR3: CASSPISSTGELFF

size: few
V: TRBV7-2
D: TRBD2
J: TRBJ2-7
DNA: TGTGCCAGCAGCGGCCCGGGACTAGCGGGGGGATCTTACGAGCAGTACTTC
CDR3: CASSGPGLAGGSYEQYF

size: .
V: TRBV10-2
D: .
J: TRBJ2-7
DNA: TGCGCCAGCAGTGAGTCTTTGTTGGCCGGGCAGGGTAACAACGAGCAGTACTTC
CDR3: CASSESLLAGQGNNEQYF

size: few
V: TRBV4-2
D: TRBD1
J: TRBJ1-4
DNA: TGTGCCAGCAGCCTCAGACAGGGGGCTAATGAAAAACTGTTTTTT
CDR3: CASSLRQGANEKLFF

size: .
V: TRBV6-4
D: .
J: TRBJ2-5
DNA: TGTGCCAGCAATCGCCAGGCAGGGGAAAAGACCCAGTACTTC
CDR3: CASNRQAGEKTQYF

size: .
V: TRBV6-8
D: .
J: TRBJ2-7
DNA: TGTGCCAGCAGTTACTCCGCCCCTTCCCGCGGCAATGAGCAGTACTTC
CDR3: CASSYSAPSRGNEQYF

size: .
V: TRBV6-1
D: .
J: TRBJ2-1
DNA: TGTGCCAGCAGTCCTCAAGATCTTGGCAATGAGCAGTTCTTC
CDR3: CASSPQDLGNEQFF

size: few
V: TRBV18
D: TRBD1
J: TRBJ2-1
DNA: TGTGCCAGCTCACCCACTACAGGGGGCGCCGGGAATGAGCAGTTCTTC
CDR3: CASSPTTGGAGNEQFF

size: .
V: TRBV29-1
D: .
J: TRBJ2-5
DNA: TGCAGCGTTGAAGAAGGAGCCAGGGGAAGTCAAGAGACCCAGTACTTC
CDR3: CSVEEGARGSQETQYF

size: .
V: TRBV5-4
D: .
J: TRBJ1-6
DNA: TGTGCCAGCAGCCCCTGGGGAATAGGGGATTCACCCCTCCACTTT
CDR3: CASSPWGIGDSPLHF

size: .
V: TRBV9
D: .
J: TRBJ2-1
DNA: TGTGCCAGCAGCCCCGTTTGGGGGGGCGGGTCCAATGAGCAGTTCTTC
CDR3: CASSPVWGGGSNEQFF

size: .
V: TRBV19
D: .
J: TRBJ2-3
DNA: TGTGCCAGTAGTATTAAGCGGCTGAGCACAGATACGCAGTATTTT
CDR3: CASSIKRLSTDTQYF

size: few
V: TRBV2
D: .
J: TRBJ1-1
DNA: TGTGCCAGCACCTACACTGAAGCTTTCTTT
CDR3: CASTYTEAFF

size: few
V: TRBV4-3
D: .
J: TRBJ2-4
DNA: TGCGCCAGCAGCCAAGACTTTGCACCCCTAGCCAAAAACATTCAGTACTTC
CDR3: CASSQDFAPLAKNIQYF

size: few
V: TRBV7-2
D: TRBD1
J: TRBJ2-5
DNA: TGTGCCAGCAGCTCAGGGGGTTGGGACAGGGATTTTGAGACCCAGTACTTC
CDR3: CASSSGGWDRDFETQYF

size: .
V: TRBV6-2/TRBV6-3
D: .
J: TRBJ1-2
DNA: TGTGCCAGCAGCACGAATCATCTTGGCTATGGCTACACCTTC
CDR3: CASSTNHLGYGYTF

size: few
V: TRBV7-8
D: .
J: TRBJ1-1
DNA: TGTGCCAGCAGCCAATTTTTTAAGGCGAACACTGAAGCTTTCTTT
CDR3: CASSQFFKANTEAFF